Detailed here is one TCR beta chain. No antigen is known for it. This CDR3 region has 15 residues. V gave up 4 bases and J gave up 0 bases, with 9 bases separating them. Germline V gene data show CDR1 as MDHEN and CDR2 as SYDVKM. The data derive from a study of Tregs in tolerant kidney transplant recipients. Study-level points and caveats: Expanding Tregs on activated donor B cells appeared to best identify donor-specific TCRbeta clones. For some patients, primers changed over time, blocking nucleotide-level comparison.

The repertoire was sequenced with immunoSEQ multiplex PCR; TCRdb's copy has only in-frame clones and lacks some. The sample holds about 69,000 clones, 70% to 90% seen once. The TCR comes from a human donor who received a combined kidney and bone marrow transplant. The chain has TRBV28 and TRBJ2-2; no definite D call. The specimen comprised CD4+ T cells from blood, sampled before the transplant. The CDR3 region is CASSYPNTNTGELFF. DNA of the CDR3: TGTGCCAGCAGTTACCCGAACACGAACACCGGGGAGCTGTTTTTT.